Following are 29 T cell receptor beta chains from one sample sequenced in a study of T cell clonality in common variable immunodeficiency. Whole-study results and caveats: In common variable immunodeficiency, TCR beta chains reportedly carried fewer deletions and N-nucleotide insertions.

Their antigen targets remain unknown. Assay used: immunoSEQ multiplex PCR; TCRdb lists only in-frame clones, some missing. The sample yields under 8,500 clones, without any singletons. Sequenced sample: peripheral blood mononuclear cells. The receptor set was obtained from a human donor with common variable immunodeficiency.

A remark on this clone: The read finishes 3 residues shy of the CDR3 end, and the germline J gene is used to complete it. V gene TRBV7-2 combines with J gene TRBJ2-1, with D perhaps matching TRBD2 (6 bases). Germline V gives CDR1 SGHTA, CDR2 FQGNSA. V was pared by 0 bases and J by 8 bases, with 11 bases between. The CDR3 has 14 residues. The sequenced CDR3 bases are TGTGCCAGCAGCTTAGCGCCGGGACTCGATGAG. Protein sequence: CASSLAPGLDE. The CDR3 reads in full as CASSLAPGLDEQFF. Based on the CDR3 plus reference TRBV7-2 and TRBJ2-1, the full variable domain is GAGVSQSPSNKVTEKGKDVELRCDPISGHTALYWYRQSLGQGLEFLIYFQGNSAPDKSGLPSDRFSAERTGGSVSTLTIQRTQQEDSAVYLCASSLAPGLDEQFFGPGTRLTVL.

Regarding this clone: The read ends 3 residues early relative to the CDR3; the germline J gene fills the gap. J is TRBJ2-7 and V is TRBV2; the D gene is possibly TRBD1 (5 bases). Germline V CDR1 and CDR2: SNHLY, FYNNEI. The CDR3 contains 15 residues. V lost 2 bases to trimming and J lost 0 bases, with 11 bases between them. CDR3 DNA, as far as it was read: TGTGCCAGCAGTGAAACGACAGAGAACTCCTACGAG. It specifies CASSETTENSYE. The complete CDR3 protein is CASSETTENSYEQYF.

Concerning this clone: The read ends 3 residues before the CDR3 terminus; that terminus is restored from the germline J gene. The chain carries TRBV5-6 and TRBJ2-5, with TRBD1 matching 9 bases. J was trimmed by 5 bases and V by 7 bases; bases with no gene match: 6. The CDR3 spans 13 residues. Per germline, CDR1 SGHDT and CDR2 YYEEEE. The part of the CDR3 DNA that was read is TGTGCCAGCCTCCGGGACAGGGACGAGACC. Translating gives CASLRDRDET. The full-length CDR3 reads as CASLRDRDETQYF.

Regarding this clone: The read ends 3 residues before the CDR3 terminus; that terminus is restored from the germline J gene. The chain combines TRBV7-9 with TRBJ2-1; 8 nucleotides line up with TRBD1. Looked up from germline, CDR1 is SEHNR and CDR2 is FQNEAQ (reference sequence). V shed 6 bases, J shed 9 bases, and the junction held 7 bases outside the gene matches. This CDR3 comprises 13 residues. The CDR3 DNA, read in part, is TGTGCCAGCAGATTGACAGGGGAAGGTGAG. This gives the protein CASRLTGEGE. The full CDR3 reads CASRLTGEGEQFF. The full variable domain, its missing parts supplied by reference TRBV7-9 and TRBJ2-1, is DTGVSQNPRHKITKRGQNVTFRCDPISEHNRLYWYRQTLGQGPEFLTYFQNEAQLEKSRLLSDRFSAERPKGSFSTLEIQRTEQGDSAMYLCASRLTGEGEQFFGPGTRLTVL.

There are a few counts of this clone. The read finishes 3 residues shy of the CDR3 end, and the germline J gene is used to complete it. The rearrangement links TRBV20-1 to TRBJ2-5; TRBD1 might be the D (7 bases). Deletions cut 0 bases from V and 1 base from J, with 15 bases between. The CDR3 contains 16 residues. Germline lookup yields CDR1 DFQATT and CDR2 SNEGSKA (reference sequence). CDR3 DNA, as far as it was read: TGCAGTGCTAGAGATCTGGGCAGGGGGGTCCAAGAGACC. Translated, it gives CSARDLGRGVQET. The whole CDR3 region reads CSARDLGRGVQETQYF.

About this clone: The read ends 3 residues shy of where the CDR3 ends; the end is completed using the germline J gene. The genes are TRBV19 and TRBJ2-7; a possible D gene is TRBD1 (6 bases). V was trimmed by 9 bases and J by 2 bases, leaving 8 bases between them. Per the germline V gene, CDR1 is LNHDA and CDR2 is SQIVND (reference sequence). This CDR3 is 11 amino acids long. CDR3 DNA, as far as it was read: TGTGCCAGGACAGGCCCCTACGAG. This translates into CARTGPYE. In full, the CDR3 reads CARTGPYEQYF.

This clone was seen only a few times. From the germline J gene comes the end of the CDR3, since the read stops 3 residues before it. The rearrangement joins TRBV7-9 to TRBJ1-1; a weak D match, TRBD1 (5 bases). Germline V CDR1 and CDR2: SEHNR, FQNEAQ (reference sequence). Trimming shortened V by 6 bases and J by 1 base, and 9 bases separated the two germline ends. CDR3 length equals 13 residues. Incomplete CDR3 DNA: TGTGCCAGCAGTTTACAGGCGAACACTGAA. This codes for CASSLQANTE. The CDR3 in full is CASSLQANTEAFF.

This clone is medium-sized. The CDR3 extends 3 residues past the end of the read, so its final part is completed from the germline J gene. The chain uses TRBV6-2 or TRBV6-3 and TRBJ1-1, with D maybe TRBD1 (5 bases). The germline V gene has CDR1 MNHEY and CDR2 SVGEGT. V was trimmed by 6 bases and J by 4 bases, leaving 12 bases between them. The CDR3 is 13 amino acids. CDR3: CASRTQGSTEAFF. Partial CDR3 DNA: TGTGCCAGCAGAACGCAGGGCTCCACTGAA.

With regard to this clone: The CDR3 is cut off 3 residues early in the read; its end comes from the germline J gene. The gene calls are TRBV19 and TRBJ1-5; D is ambiguous. V shed 3 bases and J shed 0 bases, with 9 bases lying between them. The V gene's germline CDR1 is LNHDA and CDR2 SQIVND (reference sequence). The CDR3 contains 15 residues. The CDR3 loop is CASSMYRYSNQPQHF. CDR3 bases read: TGTGCCAGTAGTATGTACAGATATAGCAATCAGCCC.

This clone was recorded a few times. The read falls 3 residues short of the CDR3 end, and the missing part is taken from the germline J gene. The chain employs TRBV19 and TRBJ1-6; D remains ambiguous. Germline CDR1 reads LNHDA; CDR2 reads SQIVND (reference sequence). Trimming cost V 6 bases and J 9 bases, with 12 bases left between them. This CDR3 is 13 amino acids long. Incomplete CDR3 DNA: TGTGCCAGTAGCCCTGTACCGGGTTCACCC. Translation gives CASSPVPGSP. The CDR3 in full is CASSPVPGSPLHF.

This clone was counted only a few times. Read data end 3 residues before the CDR3 end; the end is taken from the germline J gene. The V gene is TRBV6-2 or TRBV6-3, the J gene TRBJ1-1; D gene ambiguous. The V gene lost 3 bases and the J gene lost 0 bases, with 8 bases spanning the gap. This CDR3 contains 14 residues. Germline CDR1 reads MNHEY; CDR2 reads SVGEGT. CDR3 bases read: TGTGCCAGCAGTTATTTAGGGTTGAACACTGAA. Its protein product is CASSYLGLNTE. The full CDR3 reads CASSYLGLNTEAFF.

This clone has only a few counts. The read stops 3 residues short of the end of the CDR3; the missing end is completed from the germline J gene. The chain joins TRBV19 to TRBJ2-7, with 13 bases that match TRBD2. Per the germline V gene, CDR1 is LNHDA and CDR2 is SQIVND (reference sequence). The V and J ends lost 11 bases and 6 bases, in that order; junction bases with no gene match: 13. This CDR3 contains 15 residues. The CDR3 DNA, read in part, is TGTGCCGGTGGACTAGCGGGAGTAAAGGTGGCCGAG. It specifies CAGGLAGVKVAE. The complete CDR3 reads CAGGLAGVKVAEQYF. Complete variable domain (other parts from reference TRBV19 and TRBJ2-7): DGGITQSPKYLFRKEGQNVTLSCEQNLNHDAMYWYRQDPGQGLRLIYYSQIVNDFQKGDIAEGYSVSREKKESFPLTVTSAQKNPTAFYLCAGGLAGVKVAEQYFGPGTRLTVT.

Note on this clone: The read terminates 3 residues ahead of where the CDR3 ends, so the germline J gene completes it. The rearrangement links TRBV19 to TRBJ1-1; TRBD1 is a possible D gene (5 bases). Germline values: CDR1 LNHDA, CDR2 SQIVND (reference sequence). The CDR3 has 12 amino acids. CDR3 DNA, as far as it was read: TGTGCCAGTAGTATAGAGGCAGGGCCA. This sequence encodes CASSIEAGP. The entire CDR3 reads CASSIEAGPAFF.

This clone has more than one count but fewer than ten. The read halts 3 residues ahead of the CDR3 end, with the missing end drawn from the germline J gene. This sequence joins TRBV19 and TRBJ1-2, with 9 positions matching TRBD1. J lost 4 bases, V lost 6 bases, and 3 bases had no gene match. CDR3 length: 13 residues. Germline assignment: CDR1 LNHDA and CDR2 SQIVND (reference sequence). CDR3: CASRGQGLYGYTF. The part of the CDR3 DNA that was read is TGTGCCAGTAGAGGACAGGGGCTCTATGGC.

This clone has a handful of counts. The CDR3 extends 3 residues past the end of the read, so its final part is completed from the germline J gene. The chain is built from TRBV7-8 and TRBJ2-1; 10 nucleotides match TRBD2. CDR1 is SGHVS and CDR2 is FQNEAQ in the germline V gene. This CDR3 has 15 residues. Losses at the gene ends were 1 base for V and 8 bases for J; bases not matched to a gene: 5. Incomplete CDR3 DNA: TGTGCCAGCAGCTTAGGGGCTAGCGGGAGCTATGAG. This codes for CASSLGASGSYE. The full CDR3 reads CASSLGASGSYEQFF.

This clone has just a few counts. The read comes to an end 3 residues before the CDR3 does, leaving the germline J gene to fill in the end. V gene TRBV7-9 combines with J gene TRBJ2-4; the D gene is possibly TRBD2 (6 bases). Trimming took off 5 bases at V and 8 bases at J, with 19 bases between the two ends. The CDR3 has 15 residues. Germline loops: CDR1 SEHNR, CDR2 FQNEAQ (reference sequence). The sequenced part of the CDR3 DNA is TGTGCCAGCAGCCCCTTTGATGGGCGGGGAGACATT. Its translation: CASSPFDGRGDI. The entire CDR3 protein reads CASSPFDGRGDIQYF.

For this clone: At one end the junction does not follow the germline gene, possibly because of a read error. The read terminates 3 residues before the CDR3 end, so the remaining end is supplied by the germline J gene. The chain uses TRBV18 and TRBJ2-3, with 7 bases identical to TRBD1. Germline CDR1 is KGHSH and CDR2 is LQKENI. CDR3 length: 14 amino acids. The sequenced CDR3 bases are TGTGCCAGCCCACCACCAGGGGGTGCAGATACG. It specifies CASPPPGGADT. From start to end, the CDR3 is CASPPPGGADTQYF.

Regarding this clone: The read halts 3 residues ahead of the CDR3 end, with the missing end drawn from the germline J gene. The chain uses TRBV19 and TRBJ2-5, with TRBD2 identical over 9 bases. The V gene end was trimmed by 5 bases and the J gene end by 1 base; junction bases not matched to a gene: 5. CDR1 is LNHDA and CDR2 is SQIVND in the germline V gene (reference sequence). The CDR3 loop spans 15 amino acids. CDR3 amino acids: CASSRGLAVQETQYF. The DNA read from the CDR3 is TGTGCCAGTAGTCGGGGACTAGCTGTCCAAGAGACC.

A word on this clone: The CDR3 end falls 3 residues outside the read, so it is completed with the germline J gene. This chain joins TRBV6-1 and TRBJ2-7; tentatively, D is TRBD1 (5 bases). This CDR3 is 15 amino acids long. The ends were cut back, 2 bases at V and 0 bases at J, with 11 bases in the middle. The germline gives CDR1 MNHNS, CDR2 SASEGT. The sequenced part of the CDR3 DNA is TGTGCCAGCAGTGAACAGACAGACACCTCCTACGAG. It is translated as CASSEQTDTSYE. The CDR3 reads in full as CASSEQTDTSYEQYF.

Turning to this clone: The CDR3 extends 3 residues past the end of the read, so its final part is completed from the germline J gene. This sequence joins TRBV19 and TRBJ1-5; the match to TRBD1 covers 9 bases. Germline assignment: CDR1 LNHDA and CDR2 SQIVND (reference sequence). This CDR3 contains 15 residues. J lost 1 base, V lost 4 bases, and 2 bases had no gene match. The CDR3 loop reads CASSTTGGSNQPQHF. The sequenced CDR3 bases are TGTGCCAGTAGTACGACAGGGGGAAGCAATCAGCCC.

Only a few counts were recorded for this clone. The sequence runs out 3 residues before the end of the CDR3; the remainder is reconstructed from the germline J gene. The chain recombines TRBV18 with TRBJ1-4, with a possible D match to TRBD1 (6 bases). V shed 3 bases and J shed 8 bases, with 19 bases lying between them. Germline values: CDR1 KGHSH, CDR2 LQKENI. This CDR3 has 16 residues. CDR3 sequence: CASSPDGEGEKEKLFF. The CDR3 bases that were read are TGTGCCAGCTCACCCGACGGGGAGGGGGAAAAGGAAAAA.

By share, this clone counts as medium-sized. The read halts 3 residues ahead of the CDR3 end, with the missing end drawn from the germline J gene. The gene calls are TRBV24-1 and TRBJ2-1; 11 bases agree with TRBD2. Germline CDR1 KGHDR, CDR2 SFDVKD. The CDR3 extends over 18 amino acids. Trimming took 3 bases from V and 6 from J; bases not matched to a gene: 12. The DNA read from the CDR3 is TGTGCCACCAGTGATCCCGGACCCCTAGCGGGAGGCTTCAATGAG. Translated, it gives CATSDPGPLAGGFNE. In full, the CDR3 reads CATSDPGPLAGGFNEQFF.

The sample holds a few counts of this clone. The sequenced fragment ends 3 residues before the CDR3 boundary, so the rest is inferred from the germline J gene. The chain joins TRBV19 to TRBJ2-5; 7 bases fit TRBD1. CDR3 size: 15 residues. Germline V CDR1 and CDR2: LNHDA, SQIVND (reference sequence). Trimming cost V 5 bases and J 4 bases; bases outside gene matches: 10. The sequenced part of the CDR3 DNA is TGTGCCAGTAGTGCGACGACAGGGACCGGAGAGACC. Protein product: CASSATTGTGET. The CDR3 reads in full as CASSATTGTGETQYF.

This clone was counted a few times. The sequence runs out 3 residues before the end of the CDR3; the remainder is reconstructed from the germline J gene. This chain uses TRBV18 with TRBJ2-3, with D tentatively TRBD1 (6 bases). The V end was cut by 6 bases, the J end by 3 bases, with 25 bases between. The CDR3 is made up of 18 amino acids. CDR1 is KGHSH, CDR2 LQKENI, per germline. CDR3 amino acids: CASSQRTNTGLGTDTQYF. The DNA read from the CDR3 is TGTGCCAGCTCGCAACGGACCAATACAGGGCTCGGGACAGATACG.

This clone occurred a few times. The read gets to within 3 residues of the CDR3 end, and the germline J gene fills in the rest. The chain has TRBV19 and TRBJ2-7, with D hard to call. Per germline, CDR1 LNHDA and CDR2 SQIVND (reference sequence). There are 13 residues in the CDR3. The V gene lost 5 bases and the J gene lost 4 bases, with 12 bases spanning the gap. The CDR3 here is CASSETPSYEQYF. CDR3 DNA (partial): TGTGCCAGTAGTGAGACACCGAGTTACGAG.

Concerning this clone itself: The sequenced fragment ends 3 residues before the CDR3 boundary, so the rest is inferred from the germline J gene. The chain combines TRBV7-2 with TRBJ2-5; 13 positions agree with TRBD2. The CDR3 has 15 amino acids. Germline assignment: CDR1 SGHTA and CDR2 FQGNSA. The V segment lost 5 bases and the J segment 4 bases; nucleotides outside the gene matches: 4. The CDR3 spells CASSTGLAGRETQYF. The covered CDR3 bases are TGTGCCAGCAGCACGGGACTAGCGGGACGAGAGACC.

By its share, this clone is medium-sized. From the germline J gene comes the end of the CDR3, since the read stops 3 residues before it. The chain recombines TRBV29-1 with TRBJ2-7; 7 bases are shared with TRBD1. Germline CDR1 SQVTM, CDR2 ANQGSEA. This CDR3 comprises 13 residues. J was trimmed by 3 bases and V by 6 bases; bases with no gene match: 8. The CDR3 bases that were read are TGCAGCGTCAGGACAGGACAGTTCTACGAG. As protein: CSVRTGQFYE. The whole CDR3 sequence reads CSVRTGQFYEQYF.

This clone was seen more than once but under ten times. The read is 3 residues too short to cover the CDR3 end, so that end is filled in from the germline J gene. The chain employs TRBV6-2 or TRBV6-3 and TRBJ1-2; tentatively, D is TRBD1 (5 bases). The CDR3 sequence is 17 residues long. Germline CDR1 reads MNHEY; CDR2 reads SVGEGT. V was pared by 6 bases and J by 3 bases, with 23 bases between. This CDR3 reads CASSKRDFPLPHYGYTF. Partial CDR3 DNA: TGTGCCAGCAGCAAGCGGGACTTCCCACTGCCTCACTATGGC.

This clone was recorded a few times. The observed sequence ends 3 residues before the CDR3 terminus, with the missing tail filled in from the germline J gene. The chain couples TRBV2 to TRBJ2-5; maybe TRBD1 (5 bases). V was clipped by 7 bases and J by 3 bases, with 12 bases between them. Looked up from germline, CDR1 is SNHLY and CDR2 is FYNNEI. This CDR3 contains 13 residues. The CDR3 sequence is CASIETREETQYF. CDR3 DNA (partial): TGTGCCAGCATCGAAACCAGGGAAGAGACC.